Presented here are 18 T cell receptor beta chains from one specimen sequenced in a study of T cell repertoires in cytomegalovirus infection. These receptors are not linked to any known antigen. In TCRdb, the reads were re-called with MiXCR into one record per CDR3 protein. The table has 80,000 or so distinct CDR3 sequences, 24% seen once. The material was CD8+ T cells from cultured PBMCs, obtained from culture after CMV antigen stimulation. The receptors originated from a human donor in good health (CMV status not recorded). Some clones in this sample may be carry-over from other donors' samples.

This rearrangement joins TRBV3-1 to TRBJ2-3; D call uncertain. Trimming took 0 bases from V and 12 from J, leaving 19 bases between them. The CDR3 length is 15 residues. Germline CDR1 LGHDT, CDR2 YNNKEL (reference sequence). CDR3 loop: CASSQDLDTQVIQYF. The DNA of the CDR3 is TGTGCCAGCAGCCAAGATCTTGATACTCAAGTGATTCAGTATTTT.

The chain carries TRBV28 and TRBJ2-1; D perhaps matches TRBD2 (7 bases). The CDR3 contains 16 residues. Deletions cut 8 bases from V and 6 bases from J, with 23 bases between. Looked up from germline, CDR1 is MDHEN and CDR2 is SYDVKM. The CDR3 nucleotides are TGTGCCAGCTCTCCGAGGGGGGGGGCGCGGGTCAATGAGCAGTTCTTC. Its protein is CASSPRGGARVNEQFF. Combining the CDR3 with reference TRBV28 and TRBJ2-1 gives the whole variable domain DVKVTQSSRYLVKRTGEKVFLECVQDMDHENMFWYRQDPGLGLRLIYFSYDVKMKEKGDIPEGYSVSREKKERFSLILESASTNQTSMYLCASSPRGGARVNEQFFGPGTRLTVL.

The chain is built from TRBV15 and TRBJ1-1; possible D gene TRBD1, 6 bases. In germline, CDR1 is LNHNV, CDR2 YYDKDF (reference sequence). V lost 4 bases and J 1 base, leaving 19 bases between the germline ends. There are 17 residues in the CDR3. CDR3 protein: CATSTWGGGKGNTEAFF. The CDR3 DNA reads TGTGCCACCAGCACTTGGGGAGGGGGTAAAGGGAACACTGAAGCTTTCTTT.

The chain carries TRBV28 and TRBJ2-2; D possibly corresponds to TRBD1 (6 bases). This CDR3 has 15 residues. Trimming took off 4 bases at V and 4 bases at J, with 13 bases between the two ends. Germline V gives CDR1 MDHEN, CDR2 SYDVKM. CDR3 sequence reads: CASSYRAGGTGELFF. CDR3 coding DNA: TGTGCCAGCAGTTACAGGGCTGGAGGCACCGGGGAGCTGTTTTTT.

This rearrangement joins TRBV6-5 to TRBJ2-1; the D call may be TRBD1 or TRBD2 (5 bases each). The V gene lost 4 bases and the J gene lost 9 bases, with 13 bases spanning the gap. From germline, CDR1 is MNHEY and CDR2 SVGAGI. This CDR3 is built from 13 residues. The CDR3 protein is CASSSGRPAEQFF. The DNA of the CDR3 is TGTGCCAGCAGTTCGGGACGTCCCGCTGAGCAGTTCTTC.

Comment on this clonotype: This may stem from a read error, because a much larger clone lies one nucleotide away. The chain uses TRBV6-2 or TRBV6-3 and TRBJ2-7; D uncertain. Germline CDR1 is MNHEY and CDR2 is SVGEGT. V was clipped by 8 bases and J by 5 bases, with 13 bases between them. The CDR3 runs to 12 residues. CDR3: CASGPTANEQYF. In DNA, the CDR3 is TGTGCCAGCGGACCCACAGCCAACGAGCAGTACTTC.

This clonotype was counted at least ten times. This chain uses TRBV7-2 with TRBJ2-7; 11 nucleotides agree with TRBD1. CDR3 length equals 19 residues. Per germline, CDR1 SGHTA and CDR2 FQGNSA. After removal of 6 bases from V and 0 bases from J, the junction contained 16 bases not matched to a gene. DNA of the CDR3: TGTGCCAGCAGTTCCCCAAGGACAGGGGGCAGTAGGAGCTCCTACGAGCAGTACTTC. Translated: CASSSPRTGGSRSSYEQYF.

This clonotype was seen only a few times. The gene calls are TRBV7-9 and TRBJ2-2, with 8 bases aligning to TRBD2. Germline assignment: CDR1 SEHNR and CDR2 FQNEAQ (reference sequence). Trimming at V came to 5 bases and at J to 5 bases, leaving 10 bases not matched to a gene. The CDR3 sequence is 16 residues long. In DNA, the CDR3 is TGTGCCAGCAGCGAACGGGAGGGAGTGGATACCGGGGAGCTGTTTTTT. It is translated as CASSEREGVDTGELFF.

This clonotype has a handful of counts. The rearrangement links TRBV5-1 to TRBJ1-1, with D possibly TRBD1 on 5 matching bases. CDR1 and CDR2 (germline): SGHRS, YFSETQ. This CDR3 comprises 15 residues. V was cut by 5 bases and J by 1 base, with 15 bases left in between. CDR3 in amino acids: CASSPGRIKNTEAFF. CDR3 coding DNA: TGCGCCAGCAGTCCGGGACGTATTAAGAACACTGAAGCTTTCTTT.

This clonotype was seen a few times. This rearrangement joins TRBV12-5 to TRBJ1-2; D gene unclear. The germline V and J ends were trimmed by 2 bases and 4 bases, with 14 bases remaining between them. The germline gives CDR1 LGHNT, CDR2 FRNRAP. The CDR3 is made up of 15 amino acids. CDR3 nucleotides: TGTGCTAGTGGTTTGCGTCGGTGGTCTTTCTATGGCTACACCTTC. Encoded protein: CASGLRRWSFYGYTF.

This clonotype was picked up many times. The V and J genes are TRBV7-2 and TRBJ2-2; no clear D. CDR1 is SGHTA and CDR2 is FQGNSA in the germline V gene. The CDR3 totals 12 residues. V lost 7 bases and J lost 11, with 14 bases in between. The CDR3 DNA reads as TGTGCCAGCACCCTGGCATCCCGAGAGCTGTTTTTT. Protein product: CASTLASRELFF.

This clonotype was seen more than once but under ten times. The chain links TRBV7-3 to TRBJ2-2; no definite D call. The CDR3 runs to 16 residues. V was trimmed by 6 bases and J by 1 base, leaving 15 bases between them. Germline lookup yields CDR1 SGHTA and CDR2 FQGTGA. This CDR3 reads CASRSPGDQNTGELFF. The CDR3 DNA sequence: TGTGCCAGCAGGTCCCCTGGGGATCAGAACACCGGGGAGCTGTTTTTT.

The rearrangement links TRBV19 to TRBJ2-3; tentative D call: TRBD2 (6 bases). V lost 4 bases, J lost 4 bases, and 18 bases lay in between. Germline V gene lookup returns CDR1 LNHDA and CDR2 SQIVND (reference sequence). The CDR3 contains 16 residues. Written as DNA, the CDR3 is TGTGCCAGTAGTACCCCCGGCGCCACGGGGGCAGATACGCAGTATTTT. This encodes CASSTPGATGADTQYF.

The V gene is TRBV19, the J gene TRBJ2-3; TRBD2 is a possible D gene (6 bases). CDR3 length: 14 amino acids. Trimming removed 5 bases from V and 5 bases from J, with 14 bases in between. The germline V gene encodes CDR1 LNHDA and CDR2 SQIVND (reference sequence). CDR3 region: CASSQRAIQDTQYF. The CDR3 DNA is TGTGCCAGTAGTCAGCGGGCCATACAAGATACGCAGTATTTT. The variable domain in full, with the rest retrieved from reference TRBV19 and TRBJ2-3, is DGGITQSPKYLFRKEGQNVTLSCEQNLNHDAMYWYRQDPGQGLRLIYYSQIVNDFQKGDIAEGYSVSREKKESFPLTVTSAQKNPTAFYLCASSQRAIQDTQYFGPGTRLTVL.

This sequence joins TRBV6-6 and TRBJ1-5, with D perhaps matching TRBD1 (6 bases). Germline CDR1 MNHNY, CDR2 SVGAGI (reference sequence). The CDR3 loop spans 13 amino acids. The V end lost 4 bases, the J end lost 7 bases, and 11 bases lay between the germline ends. The CDR3 region is CASSSGDIQPQHF. In nucleotides, the CDR3 is TGTGCCAGCAGTTCTGGGGACATCCAGCCCCAGCATTTT.

With regard to this clonotype: This may come from a read error, since a much larger clone is one base off. The V call is TRBV12-3 or TRBV12-4, the J call TRBJ2-1; 12 bases are a match to TRBD2. The V segment lost 7 bases and the J segment 5 bases; nucleotides outside the gene matches: 6. The CDR3 loop spans 15 amino acids. CDR3 residues: CASNTTSGRHNEQFF. The CDR3 DNA follows: TGTGCCAGCAATACCACTAGCGGGAGGCACAATGAGCAGTTCTTC.

In its sample, this clonotype ranks as medium-sized (0.01 to 0.1%). The chain employs TRBV7-9 and TRBJ1-2; TRBD1 agrees at 9 bases. Germline-derived CDR1 and CDR2 are SEHNR and FQNEAQ (reference sequence). The CDR3 covers 15 residues. The trim removed 4 bases at V and 0 bases at J, leaving 3 bases unmatched. Written as DNA, the CDR3 is TGTGCCAGCAGCTCTACAGGGGGCTCTAACTATGGCTACACCTTC. It is translated as CASSSTGGSNYGYTF. Full variable domain (remainder filled in from reference TRBV7-9 and TRBJ1-2): DTGVSQNPRHKITKRGQNVTFRCDPISEHNRLYWYRQTLGQGPEFLTYFQNEAQLEKSRLLSDRFSAERPKGSFSTLEIQRTEQGDSAMYLCASSSTGGSNYGYTFGSGTRLTVV.

J is TRBJ2-7 and V is TRBV5-1; TRBD1 matches 12 bases. Germline V gene lookup returns CDR1 SGHRS and CDR2 YFSETQ. CDR3 length: 14 residues. Unmatched junction bases numbered 4, after V lost 4 bases and J lost 5 bases. CDR3: CASSPGTGGHEQYF. The DNA for the CDR3 is TGCGCCAGCAGCCCCGGGACAGGGGGCCACGAGCAGTACTTC.